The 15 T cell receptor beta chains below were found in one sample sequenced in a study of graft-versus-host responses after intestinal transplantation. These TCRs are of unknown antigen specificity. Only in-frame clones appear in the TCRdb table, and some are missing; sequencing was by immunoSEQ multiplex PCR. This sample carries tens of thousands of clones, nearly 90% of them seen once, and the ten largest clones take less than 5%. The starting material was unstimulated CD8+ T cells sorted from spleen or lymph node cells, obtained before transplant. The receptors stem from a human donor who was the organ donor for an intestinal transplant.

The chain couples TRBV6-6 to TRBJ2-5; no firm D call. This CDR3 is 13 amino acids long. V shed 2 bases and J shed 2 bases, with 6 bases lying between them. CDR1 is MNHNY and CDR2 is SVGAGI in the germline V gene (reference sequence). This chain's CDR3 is CASSYGLQETQYF. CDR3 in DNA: TGTGCCAGCAGTTACGGGCTTCAAGAGACCCAGTACTTC.

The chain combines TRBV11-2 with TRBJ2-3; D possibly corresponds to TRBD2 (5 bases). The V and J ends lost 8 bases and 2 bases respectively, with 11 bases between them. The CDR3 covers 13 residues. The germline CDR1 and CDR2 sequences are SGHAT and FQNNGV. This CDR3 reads CASYGDHTDTQYF. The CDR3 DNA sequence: TGTGCCAGCTACGGGGATCACACAGATACGCAGTATTTT.

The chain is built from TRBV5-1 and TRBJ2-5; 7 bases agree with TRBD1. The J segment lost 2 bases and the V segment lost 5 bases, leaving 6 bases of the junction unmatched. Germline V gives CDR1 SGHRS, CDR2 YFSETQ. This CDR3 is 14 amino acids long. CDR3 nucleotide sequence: TGCGCCAGCAGTTTTACAGGGGCGCAAGAGACCCAGTACTTC. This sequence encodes CASSFTGAQETQYF.

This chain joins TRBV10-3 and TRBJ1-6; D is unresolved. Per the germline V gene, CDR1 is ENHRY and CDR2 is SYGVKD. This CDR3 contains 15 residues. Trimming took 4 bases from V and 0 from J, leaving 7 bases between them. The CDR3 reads CAISGTSSYNSPLHF. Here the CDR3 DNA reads TGTGCCATCAGTGGTACTAGCTCCTATAATTCACCCCTCCACTTT.

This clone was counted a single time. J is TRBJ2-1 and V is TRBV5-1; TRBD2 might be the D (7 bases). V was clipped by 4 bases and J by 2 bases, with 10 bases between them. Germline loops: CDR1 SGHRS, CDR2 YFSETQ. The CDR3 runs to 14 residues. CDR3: CASSGGGPYNEQFF. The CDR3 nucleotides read TGCGCCAGCAGCGGGGGGGGGCCCTACAATGAGCAGTTCTTC. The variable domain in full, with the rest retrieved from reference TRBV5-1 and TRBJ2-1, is KAGVTQTPRYLIKTRGQQVTLSCSPISGHRSVSWYQQTPGQGLQFLFEYFSETQRNKGNFPGRFSGRQFSNSRSEMNVSTLELGDSALYLCASSGGGPYNEQFFGPGTRLTVL.

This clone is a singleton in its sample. DNA of the CDR3: TGTGCCAGCAGCCCGACTAGCGGGGGAGGGGATACGCAGTATTTT. Its translation: CASSPTSGGGDTQYF. The chain carries TRBV7-9 and TRBJ2-3; 12 bases align to TRBD2. This CDR3 has 15 amino acids. Germline V gene lookup returns CDR1 SEHNR and CDR2 FQNEAQ (reference sequence). Unmatched junction bases numbered 6, after V lost 5 bases and J lost 6 bases.

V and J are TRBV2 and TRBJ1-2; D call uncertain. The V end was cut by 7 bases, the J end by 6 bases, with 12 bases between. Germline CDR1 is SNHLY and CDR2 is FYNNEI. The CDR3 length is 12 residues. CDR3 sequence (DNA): TGTGCCAGCATCCGGGTAACCGATGGCTACACCTTC. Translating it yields CASIRVTDGYTF.

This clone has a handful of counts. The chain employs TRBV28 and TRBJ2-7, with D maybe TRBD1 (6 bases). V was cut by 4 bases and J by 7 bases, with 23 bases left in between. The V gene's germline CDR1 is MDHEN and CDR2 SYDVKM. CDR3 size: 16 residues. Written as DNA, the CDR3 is TGTGCCAGCAGTTCCCCTCTATCCTGGACAGCCTGGGAGCAGTACGTC. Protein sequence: CASSSPLSWTAWEQYV.

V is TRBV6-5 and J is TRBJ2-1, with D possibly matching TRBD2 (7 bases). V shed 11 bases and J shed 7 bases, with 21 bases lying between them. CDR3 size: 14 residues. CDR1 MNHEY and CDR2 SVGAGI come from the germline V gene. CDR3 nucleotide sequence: TGTGCCGCCCGACGGGGGGCCGCAGTAAATGAGCAGTTCTTC. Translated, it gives CAARRGAAVNEQFF.

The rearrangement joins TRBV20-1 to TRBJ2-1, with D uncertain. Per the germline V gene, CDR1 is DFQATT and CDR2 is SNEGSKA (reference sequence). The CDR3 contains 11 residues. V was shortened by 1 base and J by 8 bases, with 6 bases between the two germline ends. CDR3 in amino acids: CSARGRHEQFF. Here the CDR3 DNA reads TGCAGTGCTAGAGGGCGGCATGAGCAGTTCTTC.

CDR3: CASSQQQGWTEAFF. CDR3 in DNA: TGCGCCAGCAGCCAGCAACAGGGTTGGACTGAAGCTTTCTTT. V usage is TRBV4-1 and J usage is TRBJ1-1; a possible D gene is TRBD1 (6 bases). The germline V and J ends were trimmed by 3 bases and 5 bases, with 13 bases remaining between them. Germline V lookup: CDR1 MGHRA, CDR2 YSYEKL. CDR3 length: 14 amino acids.

The CDR3 loop reads CASSIMGLYEQYV. In nucleotides, the CDR3 is TGTGCCAGCAGCATTATGGGCTTGTACGAGCAGTACGTC. V gene TRBV5-4 combines with J gene TRBJ2-7, with D uncertain. V was shortened by 4 bases and J by 4 bases, with 12 bases between the two germline ends. Germline V gives CDR1 SGHNT, CDR2 YYREEE (reference sequence). The CDR3 extends over 13 amino acids.

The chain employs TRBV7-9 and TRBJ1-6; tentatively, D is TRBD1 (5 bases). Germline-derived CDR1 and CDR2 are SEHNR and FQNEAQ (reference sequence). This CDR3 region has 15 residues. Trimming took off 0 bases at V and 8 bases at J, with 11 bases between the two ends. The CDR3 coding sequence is TGTGCCAGCAGCTTAGCGTCAGGGTCGGATTCACCCCTCCACTTT. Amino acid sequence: CASSLASGSDSPLHF.

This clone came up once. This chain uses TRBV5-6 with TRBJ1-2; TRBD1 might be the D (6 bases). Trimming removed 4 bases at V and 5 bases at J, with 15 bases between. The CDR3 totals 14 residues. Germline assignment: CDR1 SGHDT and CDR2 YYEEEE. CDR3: CASSLATGSYGYTF. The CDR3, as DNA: TGTGCCAGCAGCCTAGCCACAGGGAGTTATGGCTACACCTTC.

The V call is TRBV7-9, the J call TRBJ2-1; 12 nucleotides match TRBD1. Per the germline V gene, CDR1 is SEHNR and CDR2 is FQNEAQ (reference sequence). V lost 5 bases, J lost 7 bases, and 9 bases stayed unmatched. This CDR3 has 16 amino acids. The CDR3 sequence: CASSLLRDRGLNEQFF. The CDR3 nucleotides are TGTGCCAGCAGCCTCCTCCGGGACAGGGGGCTAAATGAGCAGTTCTTC.